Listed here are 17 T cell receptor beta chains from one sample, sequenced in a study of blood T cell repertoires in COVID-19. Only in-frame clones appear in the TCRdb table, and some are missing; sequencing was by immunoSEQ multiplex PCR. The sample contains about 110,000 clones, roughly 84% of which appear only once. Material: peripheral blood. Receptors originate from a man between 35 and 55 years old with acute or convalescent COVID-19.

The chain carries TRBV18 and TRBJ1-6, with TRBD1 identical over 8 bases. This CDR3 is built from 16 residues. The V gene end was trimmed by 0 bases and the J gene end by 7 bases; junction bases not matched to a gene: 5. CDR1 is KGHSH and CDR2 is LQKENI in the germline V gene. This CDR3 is CASSPPGTGGNSPLHF. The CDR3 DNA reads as TGTGCCAGCTCACCACCCGGGACAGGAGGAAATTCACCCCTCCACTTT.

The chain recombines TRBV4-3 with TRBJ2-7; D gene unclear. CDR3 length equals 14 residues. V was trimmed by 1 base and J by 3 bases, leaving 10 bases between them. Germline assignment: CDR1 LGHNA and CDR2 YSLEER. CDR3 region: CASSQGHLLYEQYF. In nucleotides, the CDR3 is TGCGCCAGCAGCCAAGGACATCTCCTCTACGAGCAGTACTTC.

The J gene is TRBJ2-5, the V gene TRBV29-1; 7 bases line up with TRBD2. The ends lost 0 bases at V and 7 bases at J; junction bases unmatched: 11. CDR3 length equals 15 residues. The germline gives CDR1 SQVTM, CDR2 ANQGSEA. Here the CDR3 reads CSVEDLRAREGTQYF. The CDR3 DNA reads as TGCAGCGTTGAAGACCTCCGGGCGAGGGAGGGGACCCAGTACTTC.

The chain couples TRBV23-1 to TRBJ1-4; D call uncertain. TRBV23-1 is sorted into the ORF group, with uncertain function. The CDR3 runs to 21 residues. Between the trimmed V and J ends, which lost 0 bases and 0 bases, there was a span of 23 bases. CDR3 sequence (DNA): TGCGCCAGCAGTCAATCGGTTATGAGAGAAGTCCCATATTCAACTAATGAAAAACTGTTTTTT. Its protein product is CASSQSVMREVPYSTNEKLFF.

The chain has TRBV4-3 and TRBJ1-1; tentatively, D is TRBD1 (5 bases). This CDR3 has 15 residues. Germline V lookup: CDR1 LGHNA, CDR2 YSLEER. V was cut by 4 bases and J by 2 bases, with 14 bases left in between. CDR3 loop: CASSRLTGDNTEAFF. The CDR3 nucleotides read TGCGCCAGCAGCCGACTCACAGGAGATAACACTGAAGCTTTCTTT.

CDR3: CSVDTGGIGNEQFF. The CDR3 nucleotides read TGCAGCGTAGATACAGGGGGAATAGGGAATGAGCAGTTCTTC. This chain uses TRBV29-1 with TRBJ2-1; TRBD1 agrees at 8 bases. Germline V gives CDR1 SQVTM, CDR2 ANQGSEA. Trimming at V came to 6 bases and at J to 7 bases, leaving 11 bases not matched to a gene. The CDR3 runs 14 residues.

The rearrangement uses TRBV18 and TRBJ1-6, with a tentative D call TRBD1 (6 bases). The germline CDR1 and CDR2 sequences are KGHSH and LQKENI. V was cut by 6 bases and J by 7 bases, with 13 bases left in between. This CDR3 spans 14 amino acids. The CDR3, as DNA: TGTGCCAGCTCCGAGGACAGAAAGAATTCACCCCTCCACTTT. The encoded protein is CASSEDRKNSPLHF.

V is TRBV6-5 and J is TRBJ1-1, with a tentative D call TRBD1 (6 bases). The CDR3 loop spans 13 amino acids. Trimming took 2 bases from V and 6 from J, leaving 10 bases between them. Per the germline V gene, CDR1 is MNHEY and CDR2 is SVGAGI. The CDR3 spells CASSYPNRAEAFF. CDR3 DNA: TGTGCCAGCAGTTACCCCAACAGGGCTGAAGCTTTCTTT.

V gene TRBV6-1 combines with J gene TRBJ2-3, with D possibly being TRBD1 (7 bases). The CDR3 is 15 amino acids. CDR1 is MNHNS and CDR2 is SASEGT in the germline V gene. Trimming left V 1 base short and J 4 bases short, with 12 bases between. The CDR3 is CASSEEEGAADTQYF. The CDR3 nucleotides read TGTGCCAGCAGTGAAGAGGAGGGGGCAGCAGATACGCAGTATTTT.

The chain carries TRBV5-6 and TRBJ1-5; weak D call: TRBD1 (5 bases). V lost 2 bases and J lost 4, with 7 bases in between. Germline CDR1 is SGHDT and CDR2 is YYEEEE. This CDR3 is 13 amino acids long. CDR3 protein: CASSFDRNQPQHF. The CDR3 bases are TGTGCCAGCAGCTTTGACAGAAATCAGCCCCAGCATTTT.

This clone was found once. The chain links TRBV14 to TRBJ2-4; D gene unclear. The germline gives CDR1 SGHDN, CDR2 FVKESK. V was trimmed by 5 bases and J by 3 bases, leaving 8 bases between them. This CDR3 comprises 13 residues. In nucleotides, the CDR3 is TGTGCCAGCAGCGATACAAGCAAAAACATTCAGTACTTC. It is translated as CASSDTSKNIQYF.

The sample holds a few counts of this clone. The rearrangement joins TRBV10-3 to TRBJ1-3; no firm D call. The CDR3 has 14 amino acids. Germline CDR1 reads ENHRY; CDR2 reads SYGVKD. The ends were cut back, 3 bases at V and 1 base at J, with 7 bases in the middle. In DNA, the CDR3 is TGTGCCATCAGTGAATTCGGGTCTGGAAACACCATATATTTT. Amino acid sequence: CAISEFGSGNTIYF.

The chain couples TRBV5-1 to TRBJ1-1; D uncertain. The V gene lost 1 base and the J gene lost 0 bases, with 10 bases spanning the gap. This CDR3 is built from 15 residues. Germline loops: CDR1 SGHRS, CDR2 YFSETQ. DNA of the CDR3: TGCGCCAGCAGCTTGATGAGGGAGGTGAACACTGAAGCTTTCTTT. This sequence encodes CASSLMREVNTEAFF.

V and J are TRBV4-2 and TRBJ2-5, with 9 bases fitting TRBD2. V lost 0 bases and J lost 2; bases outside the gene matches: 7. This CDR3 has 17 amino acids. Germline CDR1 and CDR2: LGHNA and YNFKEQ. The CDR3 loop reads CASSQDGASGDQETQYF. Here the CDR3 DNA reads TGTGCCAGCAGCCAAGATGGGGCTAGCGGGGATCAAGAGACCCAGTACTTC.

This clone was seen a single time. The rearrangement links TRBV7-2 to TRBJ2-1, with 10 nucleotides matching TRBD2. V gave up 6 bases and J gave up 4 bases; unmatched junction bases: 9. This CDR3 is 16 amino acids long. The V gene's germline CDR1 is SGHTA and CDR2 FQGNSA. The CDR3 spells CASRPEAGGRYNEQFF. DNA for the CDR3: TGTGCCAGCAGGCCCGAAGCGGGGGGGAGGTACAATGAGCAGTTCTTC.

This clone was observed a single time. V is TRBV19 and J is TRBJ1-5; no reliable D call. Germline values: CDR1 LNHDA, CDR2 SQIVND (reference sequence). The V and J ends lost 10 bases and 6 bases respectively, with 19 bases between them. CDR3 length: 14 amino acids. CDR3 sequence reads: CATKKEYTGQPQHF. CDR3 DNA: TGTGCCACTAAGAAGGAGTACACGGGTCAGCCCCAGCATTTT.

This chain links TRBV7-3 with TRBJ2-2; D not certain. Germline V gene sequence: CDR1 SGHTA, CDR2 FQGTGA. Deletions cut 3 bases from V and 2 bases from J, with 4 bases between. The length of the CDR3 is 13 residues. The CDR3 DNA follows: TGTGCCAGCAGCTTGTCTAACACCGGGGAGCTGTTTTTT. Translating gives CASSLSNTGELFF.